This T cell receptor beta chain came from a study of Ad26.COV2.S vaccination and SARS-CoV-2 variants (dated by TCRdb to the early 2020s). Study-wide context: Donors in the vaccine arm were drawn from COV1001, a multicentre, randomized, double-blind, placebo-controlled phase I-IIa trial testing Ad26.COV2.S in healthy adults. A total of some 30 samples were included in the TCR-sequenced set, comprising roughly 19 Ad26.COV2.S vaccine recipients, 5 placebo recipients and 8 SARS-CoV-2 convalescent individuals. Sequencing of the TCRbeta repertoire served to evaluate the specificity and breadth of SARS-CoV-2-reactive T cell receptors following Ad26.COV2.S vaccination. Investigators remained blinded to trial group allocation during experiments and outcome assessment. Ad26.COV2.S was administered intramuscularly at a dose of 5x10^10 or 1x10^11 viral particles, either as one shot or as two shots given 56 days apart. Trial participants were randomized into five groups of five: low-dose or high-dose Ad26.COV2.S given once or twice, or placebo on both occasions.

Interpreted using the paper, the treatment or condition label stands for: approximately 18 received Ad26.COV2.S at low or high dose, single or two shots; five or six received placebo; per-sample allocation not given. For vaccine and placebo recipients, repertoires were sequenced using samples collected on day 63 after the first injection. Cohort 1b enrolled about two dozen adults aged 18-55 years at a single site in Boston, USA, between 29 July and 7 August 2020. Ad26.COV2.S was a replication-incompetent adenovirus type 26 vector that expressed a prefusion-stabilized SARS-CoV-2 spike protein derived from the original Wuhan strain. Overall study results and their limits: The authors noted that the TCR breadth and depth analyses may have underestimated total T cell responses. Vaccine and placebo recipients had comparable non-spike TCR breadth, which fits with the vaccine containing only spike. The study lacked the statistical power to compare responses across vaccine doses or regimens. After vaccination, spike-specific CD8+ and CD4+ T cell responses were reported to show substantial breadth. Compared with placebo recipients, Ad26.COV2.S recipients showed higher spike-specific TCR breadth (P = 0.0014).

The immunoSEQ Assay was used to sequence TCRbeta CDR3 regions. After extraction, genomic DNA underwent amplification by bias-controlled multiplex PCR, followed by high-throughput sequencing. The study's processing was this. To quantify the absolute abundance of every unique TCRbeta CDR3 region, sequences were collapsed and filtered. T cell fraction was estimated by normalizing TCRbeta template counts to usable DNA, which was measured by amplifying reference genes present in all nucleated cells. Repertoire TCRs were annotated as SARS-CoV-2-specific when V gene, CDR3 amino acid sequence and J gene were exactly matched to a known reactive TCR set. The reference SARS-CoV-2 TCR set was obtained from MIRA and was filtered for enrichment in COVID-19-positive ImmuneCODE repertoires, whereby public or cross-reactive TCRs were removed. Based on the MIRA antigens, annotated TCRs were further analysed at the level of specific ORF or position within ORF. Breadth was defined as the number of annotated unique rearrangements divided by the total number of unique productive rearrangements, and depth was defined as the summed frequency of the annotated unique rearrangements. Group comparisons of TCR breadth used two-sided Wilcoxon rank-sum tests. TCRdb took this table from immuneACCESS and kept in-frame rearrangements with V and J called. Such tables lack part of the clones; where checked against another copy, unresolved V genes explain under half of the gap, and the rest is unexplained. V, J and clone size derive from that table, while D and trimming were established from the DNA sequence. In this sample the table shows roughly 400,000 clones, about nine tenths of which occur a single time. In total, the top ten clones hold roughly 4.3% of the sample.

This clone showed up just a few times. Its antigen target is currently unknown. No base quality values were provided; no much bigger clone lies one nucleotide off. The CDR3 goes from the cysteine to the phenylalanine over 13 residues. Only CDR3 DNA remains: 39 bases, in frame from the first base. V trim: 6 bases; J trim: 6 bases; unmatched bases: 8. From the germline V gene, CDR1 is SNHLY and CDR2 is FYNNEI. This sequence originates from a person between 18 and 60 years old who received the Ad26.COV2.S COVID-19 vaccine or a placebo. In this chain, TRBV2 is recombined with TRBJ2-7, with TRBD1 identical over 7 junction bases. The specimen was peripheral blood, collected in a trial of Ad26.COV2.S vaccine versus placebo. This receptor has the CDR3 CASSTTGVSEQYF. The bases are TGTGCCAGCAGCACTACAGGGGTGTCCGAGCAGTACTTC.